This entry lists 19 T cell receptor beta chains sequenced from one sample in a study of T cell responses to AZD1222 COVID-19 vaccine. Method: immunoSEQ multiplex PCR; TCRdb's copy keeps in-frame clones and lacks some. The table has more than 95,000 clones, about 88% seen once. Sequencing was performed on peripheral blood, taken 28 days after the second AZD1222 dose. These receptors were taken from an adult who received the AZD1222 COVID-19 vaccine.

The chain carries TRBV14 and TRBJ1-2; the D is unclear. CDR3 length: 13 amino acids. The V gene's germline CDR1 is SGHDN and CDR2 FVKESK. V lost 4 bases and J 8 bases, leaving 14 bases between the germline ends. The CDR3 DNA follows: TGTGCCAGCAGCCGGTGGCAGGCTCCCGGCTACACCTTC. Translating gives CASSRWQAPGYTF.

The sample holds a few counts of this clone. The chain carries TRBV7-9 and TRBJ2-1; TRBD2 might be the D (5 bases). The germline CDR1 and CDR2 sequences are SEHNR and FQNEAQ (reference sequence). The V gene lost 5 bases and the J gene lost 8 bases, with 13 bases spanning the gap. This CDR3 spans 13 amino acids. As DNA, the CDR3 is TGTGCCAGCAGCCCGCATGGGCGGGATGAGCAGTTCTTC. It is translated as CASSPHGRDEQFF.

The genes are TRBV19 and TRBJ2-2; a possible D gene is TRBD2 (5 bases). This CDR3 has 14 residues. The germline V gene encodes CDR1 LNHDA and CDR2 SQIVND (reference sequence). The ends were cut back, 4 bases at V and 2 bases at J, with 8 bases in the middle. CDR3 sequence reads: CASSRRLNTGELFF. CDR3 in DNA: TGTGCCAGTAGTAGGAGGTTAAACACCGGGGAGCTGTTTTTT.

The genes are TRBV15 and TRBJ1-6, with D possibly matching TRBD1 (5 bases). The CDR3 is made up of 17 amino acids. Per the germline V gene, CDR1 is LNHNV and CDR2 is YYDKDF (reference sequence). V was clipped by 0 bases and J by 2 bases, with 11 bases between them. CDR3 amino acids: CATSRDGARAYNSPLHF. CDR3 DNA sequence: TGTGCCACCAGCAGAGATGGTGCCAGGGCCTATAATTCACCCCTCCACTTT.

The V gene is TRBV7-9, the J gene TRBJ2-1, with a possible D match to TRBD2 (5 bases). Germline V gene lookup returns CDR1 SEHNR and CDR2 FQNEAQ (reference sequence). The germline V and J ends were trimmed by 4 bases and 10 bases, with 14 bases remaining between them. The CDR3 runs 13 residues. The CDR3 is CASSSHRGSEQFF. CDR3 coding DNA: TGTGCCAGCAGCTCCCACCGGGGATCCGAGCAGTTCTTC.

The chain combines TRBV28 with TRBJ2-4; TRBD1 matches 10 bases. From germline, CDR1 is MDHEN and CDR2 SYDVKM. The V gene end was trimmed by 5 bases and the J gene end by 1 base; junction bases not matched to a gene: 8. The CDR3 sequence is 17 residues long. Here the CDR3 reads CASSNTLGQGAKNIQYF. The CDR3, as DNA: TGTGCCAGCAGTAACACCCTGGGACAGGGGGCCAAAAACATTCAGTACTTC. Full variable domain (missing parts from reference TRBV28 and TRBJ2-4): DVKVTQSSRYLVKRTGEKVFLECVQDMDHENMFWYRQDPGLGLRLIYFSYDVKMKEKGDIPEGYSVSREKKERFSLILESASTNQTSMYLCASSNTLGQGAKNIQYFGAGTRLSVL.

The sample holds a few counts of this clone. The chain couples TRBV7-3 to TRBJ2-1, with D perhaps TRBD1 (6 bases). Germline V gene data show CDR1 as SGHTA and CDR2 as FQGTGA. This CDR3 is built from 13 residues. V was trimmed by 5 bases and J by 5 bases, leaving 10 bases between them. The CDR3 region has the DNA TGTGCCAGCAGCAATACAGGGAACAATGAGCAGTTCTTC. Residues: CASSNTGNNEQFF.

The chain is built from TRBV10-3 and TRBJ1-3, with D uncertain. Germline lookup yields CDR1 ENHRY and CDR2 SYGVKD. The V gene lost 3 bases and the J gene lost 0 bases, with 18 bases spanning the gap. The CDR3 is made up of 18 amino acids. The CDR3 loop reads CAISELGATPTSGNTIYF. The CDR3 DNA is TGTGCCATCAGTGAATTGGGCGCGACACCGACCTCTGGAAACACCATATATTTT.

This chain connects TRBV27 to TRBJ1-2; tentative D call: TRBD1 (5 bases). This CDR3 is 16 amino acids long. Germline V gene lookup returns CDR1 MNHEY and CDR2 SMNVEV (reference sequence). V shed 4 bases and J shed 1 base, with 16 bases lying between them. The CDR3 nucleotides are TGTGCCAGCAGTTATATCAGGGAAGAAGGTAACTATGGCTACACCTTC. Residues: CASSYIREEGNYGYTF.

V and J are TRBV7-9 and TRBJ2-7; 7 bases match TRBD1. Germline assignment: CDR1 SEHNR and CDR2 FQNEAQ (reference sequence). The CDR3 spans 15 residues. V was clipped by 1 base and J by 6 bases; unmatched bases: 9. The CDR3 loop reads CASSLERGLAAEQYF. The CDR3 DNA sequence: TGTGCCAGCAGCTTAGAAAGGGGGCTCGCCGCCGAGCAGTACTTC.

This clone appeared once. The chain recombines TRBV11-2 with TRBJ1-2, with 9 positions matching TRBD1. The trim removed 5 bases at V and 5 bases at J, leaving 6 bases unmatched. The CDR3 is 14 amino acids. Per germline, CDR1 SGHAT and CDR2 FQNNGV. The CDR3 here is CASSPPGTGYGYTF. The DNA for the CDR3 is TGTGCCAGCAGCCCCCCAGGGACAGGGTATGGCTACACCTTC.

The chain links TRBV11-2 to TRBJ2-2, with 7 bases aligning to TRBD1. The CDR3 runs to 16 residues. CDR1 and CDR2 (germline): SGHAT, FQNNGV. Trimming at V came to 1 base and at J to 7 bases, leaving 9 bases not matched to a gene. CDR3 protein: CASSLGHRGVHGELFF. Here the CDR3 DNA reads TGTGCCAGCAGCTTAGGTCACAGGGGAGTACACGGGGAGCTGTTTTTT.

This chain connects TRBV6-5 to TRBJ2-5; tentatively, D is TRBD2 (6 bases). Germline CDR1 and CDR2: MNHEY and SVGAGI. V was trimmed by 6 bases and J by 4 bases, leaving 18 bases between them. The CDR3 is made up of 15 amino acids. CDR3 coding DNA: TGTGCCAGCAGGTCGGACTATACGCACGGAGAGACCCAGTACTTC. Residues: CASRSDYTHGETQYF.

V is TRBV19 and J is TRBJ1-5, with D possibly being TRBD1 (5 bases). CDR1 and CDR2 (germline): LNHDA, SQIVND (reference sequence). There are 14 residues in the CDR3. V lost 6 bases, J lost 2 bases, and 11 bases lay in between. CDR3 amino acids: CASSPGGGNQPQHF. CDR3 DNA: TGTGCCAGTAGCCCTGGAGGGGGCAATCAGCCCCAGCATTTT.

The V and J genes are TRBV6-2 or TRBV6-3 and TRBJ1-1, with D perhaps matching TRBD1 (5 bases). In germline, CDR1 is MNHEY, CDR2 SVGEGT. V was cut by 5 bases and J by 5 bases, with 12 bases left in between. This CDR3 region has 13 residues. The CDR3 bases are TGTGCCAGCAGTCCCCAGGGATGGACTGAAGCTTTCTTT. This codes for CASSPQGWTEAFF.

The V call is TRBV6-5, the J call TRBJ2-4; D is perhaps TRBD2 (6 bases). Germline V gene data show CDR1 as MNHEY and CDR2 as SVGAGI. V was shortened by 8 bases and J by 2 bases, with 13 bases between the two germline ends. The CDR3 consists of 14 residues. The CDR3 nucleotides read TGTGCCAGCCCCGGAGGAGGGTCCAAAAACATTCAGTACTTC. It encodes CASPGGGSKNIQYF.

The chain couples TRBV4-3 to TRBJ2-3; 11 bases agree with TRBD2. The V gene's germline CDR1 is LGHNA and CDR2 YSLEER. Losses at the gene ends were 1 base for V and 1 base for J; bases not matched to a gene: 4. This CDR3 spans 17 amino acids. CDR3 protein: CASSQVTSGRGTDTQYF. The CDR3 region has the DNA TGCGCCAGCAGCCAAGTCACTAGCGGGAGAGGCACAGATACGCAGTATTTT.

This sequence joins TRBV3-1 (or the pseudogene TRBV3-2) and TRBJ1-5; D may be TRBD1 (6 bases). In germline, CDR1 is LGHDT, CDR2 YNNKEL (reference sequence). CDR3 length: 17 residues. Trimming shortened V by 0 bases and J by 0 bases, and 12 bases separated the two germline ends. Here the CDR3 DNA reads TGTGCCAGCAGCCAAGATCAGGGGATCTATAGCAATCAGCCCCAGCATTTT. The encoded protein is CASSQDQGIYSNQPQHF.

This clone was seen once. This chain uses TRBV6-2 or TRBV6-3 with TRBJ2-7, with no clear D. The V end was cut by 1 base, the J end by 6 bases, with 4 bases between. Germline V gene data show CDR1 as MNHEY and CDR2 as SVGEGT. The CDR3 spans 11 residues. CDR3 loop: CASSYLGEQYF. For the CDR3, the DNA is TGTGCCAGCAGTTACTTAGGCGAGCAGTACTTC.